The T cell receptor beta chain under discussion was sequenced for a study of blood T cell repertoires in COVID-19. Across the study: There were acute and convalescent COVID-19 samples, and they came from the United States, Italy and Spain. PBMCs, B-cell-depleted T cells, or T cells were the source of the cDNA or gDNA that made up the material.

CDR3 length equals 13 residues. V gave up 6 bases and J gave up 6 bases, with 12 bases separating them. Germline V lookup: CDR1 MNHEY, CDR2 SMNVEV (reference sequence). Original methodology: From reference gene primer amplification, estimates of nucleated cell counts were derived. Assay used: immunoSEQ multiplex PCR; TCRdb lists only in-frame clones, some missing. That table is the source of V, J and clone size, and D and trimming were worked out from the DNA. The sample holds a few hundred thousand clones, around 87% seen once. The sample comprised peripheral blood. The chain links TRBV27 to TRBJ1-5; the D is unclear. The origin of this receptor is a man aged 18-30 years with active or convalescent COVID-19. The CDR3 sequence: CASSPSRGQPQHF. Written as DNA, the CDR3 is TGTGCCAGCAGCCCCTCACGGGGTCAGCCCCAGCATTTT.